These T cell receptor beta chains were read from a single sample in a study of shared clonotypes between healthy human individuals. Here immunoSEQ multiplex PCR was the method, and the copy in TCRdb shows in-frame clones only, minus some. The table has under 750,000 clones, approximately 77% seen once. Input material: memory CD4+ T cells sorted from blood. These receptors originate from a woman in her thirties in good health. The CDR3 runs from the conserved cysteine through the conserved F or W. A D gene is named only where the DNA matches it firmly. Part of the rows lack a size; the others show once, few, many or a class for expanded clones.

few	TRBJ2-7	TRBD1	TRBV25-1	CASVPGQGTYEQYF	TGTGCCAGCGTTCCGGGACAGGGGACTTACGAGCAGTACTTC
.	TRBJ2-4	.	TRBV27	CASSSKNIQYF	TGTGCCAGCAGTTCCAAAAACATTCAGTACTTC
.	TRBJ1-3	.	TRBV27	CASSGVTASSGNTIYF	TGTGCCAGCAGTGGGGTGACGGCGAGCTCTGGAAACACCATATATTTT
once	TRBJ1-3	.	TRBV10-2	CASSETGTGNTIYF	TGCGCCAGCAGTGAGACAGGGACTGGAAACACCATATATTTT
.	TRBJ1-6	.	TRBV19	CASSIDRSPLHF	TGTGCCAGTAGTATCGACAGATCACCCCTCCACTTT
.	TRBJ2-5	TRBD1	TRBV4-2	CASSQVEGQVGETQYF	TGTGCCAGCAGCCAAGTCGAGGGACAGGTGGGGGAGACCCAGTACTTC
.	TRBJ2-4	.	TRBV2	CASAQPGQIAKNIQYF	TGTGCCAGCGCCCAGCCTGGACAAATAGCCAAAAACATTCAGTACTTC
.	TRBJ1-1	.	TRBV18	CASSPRPGADTEAFF	TGTGCCAGCTCACCACGCCCGGGGGCGGACACTGAAGCTTTCTTT
few	TRBJ1-3	.	TRBV4-1	CASSQEKPLSGNTIYF	TGCGCCAGCAGCCAAGAAAAACCGCTCTCTGGAAACACCATATATTTT
.	TRBJ1-4	.	TRBV6-1	CASSEGQGLGEKLFF	TGTGCCAGCAGTGAAGGCCAGGGTCTCGGTGAAAAACTGTTTTTT
.	TRBJ2-1	TRBD1	TRBV29-1	CSGDRGHEQFF	TGCAGCGGGGACAGGGGACATGAGCAGTTCTTC
.	TRBJ2-4	.	TRBV20-1	CSAALQNPQYF	TGCAGCGCCGCGTTGCAGAACCCTCAGTACTTC
.	TRBJ1-4	.	TRBV7-9	CASSPEGYADEKLFF	TGTGCCAGCAGCCCCGAGGGGTACGCGGATGAAAAACTGTTTTTT
many	TRBJ2-3	.	TRBV7-9	CASRRTASAQYF	TGTGCCAGCAGACGGACAGCCTCCGCGCAGTATTTT
.	TRBJ2-2	.	TRBV18	CASSRLGTGELFF	TGTGCCAGCTCACGACTGGGAACCGGGGAGCTGTTTTTT
.	TRBJ2-3	TRBD2	TRBV29-1	CSVVYTGGGADTQYF	TGCAGCGTTGTCTATACGGGAGGGGGTGCAGATACGCAGTATTTT
.	TRBJ2-7	TRBD2	TRBV30	CAWKGTSGKYEQYF	TGTGCCTGGAAAGGGACTAGCGGGAAGTACGAGCAGTACTTC
.	TRBJ1-1	TRBD1	TRBV11-2	CASKPGQRQNTEAFF	TGTGCCAGCAAACCGGGACAGAGGCAAAACACTGAAGCTTTCTTT
.	TRBJ2-5	TRBD2	TRBV5-1	CASSLAGGSQETQYF	TGCGCCAGCAGCTTGGCCGGGGGGTCTCAAGAGACCCAGTACTTC
.	TRBJ2-7	.	TRBV28	CASSPLRLSEQYF	TGTGCCAGCAGTCCCTTAAGACTCTCCGAGCAGTACTTC
.	TRBJ2-3	TRBD2	TRBV4-2	CASSNGLAGGDTQYF	TGTGCCAGCAGCAACGGACTAGCGGGAGGAGATACGCAGTATTTT
few	TRBJ1-2	TRBD1	TRBV27	CASSSWGQENGYTF	TGTGCCAGCAGTTCATGGGGACAGGAGAATGGCTACACCTTC
.	TRBJ2-1	TRBD2	TRBV18	CASSPGLAYNEQFF	TGTGCCAGCTCACCGGGACTAGCTTACAATGAGCAGTTCTTC
.	TRBJ2-5	TRBD1	TRBV7-2	CASSPRRTGVETQYF	TGTGCCAGCAGCCCCCGTCGTACAGGGGTGGAGACCCAGTACTTC
few	TRBJ1-5	.	TRBV29-1	CSVGYRDQPQHF	TGCAGCGTCGGATACAGGGATCAGCCCCAGCATTTT
.	TRBJ1-1	.	TRBV6-1	CASRSAWLNTEAFF	TGTGCCAGCAGGTCAGCGTGGTTGAACACTGAAGCTTTCTTT
.	TRBJ1-4	.	TRBV6-5	CASSMGAAGDEKLFF	TGTGCCAGCAGTATGGGGGCCGCGGGGGATGAAAAACTGTTTTTT
.	TRBJ2-7	TRBD1	TRBV27	CASSSNRGREQYF	TGTGCCAGCAGTTCGAACAGGGGTCGGGAGCAGTACTTC
.	TRBJ1-6	TRBD1	TRBV5-1	CASSLGDSNSPLHF	TGCGCCAGCAGCTTGGGGGACAGTAATTCACCCCTCCACTTT